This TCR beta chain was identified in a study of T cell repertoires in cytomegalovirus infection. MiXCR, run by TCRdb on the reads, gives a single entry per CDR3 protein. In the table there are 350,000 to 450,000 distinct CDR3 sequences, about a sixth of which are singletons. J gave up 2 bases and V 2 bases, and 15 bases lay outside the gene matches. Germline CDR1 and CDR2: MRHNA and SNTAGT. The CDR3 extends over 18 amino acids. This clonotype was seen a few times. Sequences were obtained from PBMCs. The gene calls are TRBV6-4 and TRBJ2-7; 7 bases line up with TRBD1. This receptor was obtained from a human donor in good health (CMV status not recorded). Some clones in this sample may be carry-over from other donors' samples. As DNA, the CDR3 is TGTGCCAGCAGTGACGGGGTCGGGACAGACCCCAAACCCTACGAGCAGTACTTC. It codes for CASSDGVGTDPKPYEQYF.